This entry lists 17 T cell receptor beta chains sequenced from one sample in a study of glioma-infiltrating T cells after dendritic cell vaccination. Sequencing used immunoSEQ multiplex PCR; TCRdb keeps in-frame clones, though not all of them. The table includes under 100,000 clones, 85% to 90% detected once. This specimen was blood, taken before dendritic cell vaccination. Receptors were obtained from a human donor with glioblastoma.

CDR3 loop: CAITRQVNTEAFF. DNA for the CDR3: TGTGCCATCACCAGACAGGTGAACACTGAAGCTTTCTTT. The gene calls are TRBV10-3 and TRBJ1-1; a possible D gene is TRBD1 (6 bases). The germline V gene encodes CDR1 ENHRY and CDR2 SYGVKD. V was cut by 7 bases and J by 0 bases, with 9 bases left in between. The CDR3 is made up of 13 amino acids.

This clone was recorded a few times. The chain combines TRBV29-1 with TRBJ1-2; D is undetermined. Germline V lookup: CDR1 SQVTM, CDR2 ANQGSEA. Trimming cost V 5 bases and J 5 bases, with 12 bases left between them. The CDR3 is 12 residues long. The CDR3 DNA reads TGCAGCGTTTCGGAGTCTAGGTATGGCTACACCTTC. Protein: CSVSESRYGYTF.

The V and J genes are TRBV5-6 and TRBJ2-2; 10 bases match TRBD1. This CDR3 has 16 amino acids. Trimming cost V 3 bases and J 3 bases; bases outside gene matches: 5. Germline-derived CDR1 and CDR2 are SGHDT and YYEEEE. The CDR3 coding sequence is TGTGCCAGCAGCTCTGACAGGGGGCGCTACACCGGGGAGCTGTTTTTT. It is translated as CASSSDRGRYTGELFF. Variable domain in full (rest from reference TRBV5-6 and TRBJ2-2): DAGVTQSPTHLIKTRGQQVTLRCSPKSGHDTVSWYQQALGQGPQFIFQYYEEEERQRGNFPDRFSGHQFPNYSSELNVNALLLGDSALYLCASSSDRGRYTGELFFGEGSRLTVL.

CDR3 coding DNA: TGTGCCACCCTAGCGGGAGCGGGGGAGACCCAGTACTTC. This codes for CATLAGAGETQYF. The chain is built from TRBV2 and TRBJ2-5, with 10 bases identical to TRBD2. Germline V gene lookup returns CDR1 SNHLY and CDR2 FYNNEI. V lost 10 bases to trimming and J lost 5 bases; unmatched junction nucleotides: 7. The CDR3 covers 13 residues.

The chain combines TRBV7-6 with TRBJ1-2; 9 nucleotides match TRBD1. There are 14 residues in the CDR3. The germline CDR1 and CDR2 sequences are SGHVS and FNYEAQ. The V segment lost 5 bases and the J segment 5 bases; nucleotides outside the gene matches: 6. CDR3 region: CASSRDRGRYGYTF. The CDR3 region has the DNA TGTGCCAGCAGCCGTGACAGGGGGAGGTATGGCTACACCTTC.

This chain joins TRBV7-2 and TRBJ2-7; 9 nucleotides line up with TRBD2. Germline V gene sequence: CDR1 SGHTA, CDR2 FQGNSA. The CDR3 is 15 amino acids. The V and J ends lost 1 base and 7 bases, in that order; junction bases with no gene match: 8. In DNA form, the CDR3 reads TGTGCCAGCAGCTTAGGAGGCGGCGGGAGGGAAGAGCAGTACTTC. Protein product: CASSLGGGGREEQYF.

The chain carries TRBV2 and TRBJ1-6, with D tentatively TRBD1 (6 bases). V lost 0 bases and J lost 6, with 12 bases in between. The V gene's germline CDR1 is SNHLY and CDR2 FYNNEI. The CDR3 spans 16 residues. The CDR3 region is CASSEALLRGNSPLHF. The CDR3 bases are TGTGCCAGCAGTGAAGCGCTTCTCAGGGGTAATTCACCCCTCCACTTT.

The J gene is TRBJ2-2, the V gene TRBV6-1, with unresolved D. V lost 7 bases to trimming and J lost 4 bases, with 16 bases between them. Per germline, CDR1 MNHNS and CDR2 SASEGT. The CDR3 runs 15 residues. The CDR3 coding sequence is TGTGCCAGCAACGTTGGCATGAGAGGCACCGGGGAGCTGTTTTTT. The encoded protein is CASNVGMRGTGELFF.

The chain couples TRBV6-5 to TRBJ1-4; D possibly corresponds to TRBD1 (5 bases). CDR3 length: 12 residues. The ends were cut back, 2 bases at V and 11 bases at J, with 9 bases in the middle. Looked up from germline, CDR1 is MNHEY and CDR2 is SVGAGI. The CDR3 region is CASSYQGAKLFF. In DNA form, the CDR3 reads TGTGCCAGCAGTTACCAGGGCGCTAAACTGTTTTTT.

The CDR3 coding sequence is TGCGCCAGCAGACGGGACAGCTCCTACGAGCAGTACTTC. This gives the protein CASRRDSSYEQYF. The rearrangement uses TRBV5-1 and TRBJ2-7; 7 bases agree with TRBD1. The V gene's germline CDR1 is SGHRS and CDR2 YFSETQ. With V trimmed by 5 bases and J by 0 bases, 2 bases remained unmatched. The CDR3 consists of 13 residues.

V is TRBV9 and J is TRBJ2-3; 13 nucleotides line up with TRBD2. Per the germline V gene, CDR1 is SGDLS and CDR2 is YYNGEE. The CDR3 sequence is 16 residues long. J was trimmed by 8 bases and V by 2 bases; bases with no gene match: 8. The CDR3 region has the DNA TGTGCCAGCAGCGTCTTAACTAGCGGGAGGGCCGCTACGCAGTATTTT. This encodes CASSVLTSGRAATQYF.

The J gene is TRBJ1-1, the V gene TRBV10-1; D perhaps matches TRBD1 (5 bases). CDR3 length equals 12 residues. CDR1 is WNHNN, CDR2 SYGVQD, per germline (reference sequence). V lost 9 bases to trimming and J lost 2 bases, with 10 bases between them. The CDR3 region is CAREGVNTEAFF. The CDR3 DNA reads as TGCGCCAGGGAAGGGGTCAACACTGAAGCTTTCTTT.

The chain has TRBV7-9 and TRBJ1-1; D remains unclear. V was cut by 1 base and J by 0 bases, with 6 bases left in between. This CDR3 region has 14 residues. The germline gives CDR1 SEHNR, CDR2 FQNEAQ (reference sequence). The CDR3: CASSLVTLNTEAFF. The CDR3, as DNA: TGTGCCAGCAGCTTAGTGACATTGAACACTGAAGCTTTCTTT.

The chain is built from TRBV30 and TRBJ2-1, with 7 bases that match TRBD2. Germline CDR1 reads GTSNPN; CDR2 reads SVGIG (reference sequence). The CDR3 covers 15 residues. Trimming cost V 0 bases and J 0 bases; bases outside gene matches: 2. The DNA of the CDR3 is TGTGCCTGGAGTGTTCGGGGGGACTCCTACAATGAGCAGTTCTTC. Encoded protein: CAWSVRGDSYNEQFF.

The chain carries TRBV18 and TRBJ2-7; TRBD2 is a possible D gene (5 bases). The CDR3 spans 15 residues. The V gene lost 2 bases and the J gene lost 5 bases, with 16 bases spanning the gap. The germline CDR1 and CDR2 sequences are KGHSH and LQKENI. The CDR3 reads CASSPLDKMGDEQYF. CDR3 DNA sequence: TGTGCCAGCTCACCATTAGACAAAATGGGAGACGAGCAGTACTTC.

V is TRBV5-4 and J is TRBJ1-4; TRBD1 might be the D (5 bases). The germline V gene has CDR1 SGHNT and CDR2 YYREEE (reference sequence). V was clipped by 4 bases and J by 8 bases, with 12 bases between them. The CDR3 covers 13 residues. The CDR3 protein is CASSPTGGEKLFF. The CDR3, as DNA: TGTGCCAGCAGCCCTACGGGGGGGGAAAAACTGTTTTTT.

V is TRBV6-1 and J is TRBJ2-1, with 7 bases identical to TRBD2. V shed 1 base and J 8 bases; nucleotides not matched to a gene: 2. Per the germline V gene, CDR1 is MNHNS and CDR2 is SASEGT. The CDR3 is 13 residues long. The CDR3 region has the DNA TGTGCCAGCAGTGAAGGGCTAGCGGATGAGCAGTTCTTC. It specifies CASSEGLADEQFF.